These 21 T cell receptor beta chains came from one sample sequenced in a study of CD8+ T cells in alopecia areata. Reverse transcribed after extraction, RNA yielded cDNA as the sequencing template. Repertoires were generated with immunoSEQ multiplex PCR, while TCRdb's copy carries only in-frame clones and drops some. Of 170,000 or so clones listed, around three fifths were seen once; the top ten hold around 15%. The sequencing used CD4+ T cells sorted from blood, collected at week 0. The receptors were gathered from a human donor with alopecia areata.

V and J are TRBV29-1 and TRBJ1-1, with D unresolved. The CDR3 is 12 residues long. Germline CDR1 reads SQVTM; CDR2 reads ANQGSEA. Trimming cost V 4 bases and J 4 bases, with 10 bases left between them. DNA of the CDR3: TGCAGCGTTGTCGGAACTATCACTGAAGCTTTCTTT. Translated: CSVVGTITEAFF.

This chain joins TRBV30 and TRBJ1-2; 7 bases align to TRBD1. V trimming: 3 bases; J trimming: 6 bases; junction bases outside the gene matches: 7. The CDR3 spans 13 residues. Germline V CDR1 and CDR2: GTSNPN, SVGIG (reference sequence). CDR3 nucleotides: TGTGCCTGGAGCCGAGGACAGGTGGATGGCTACACCTTC. Its translation: CAWSRGQVDGYTF.

The rearrangement joins TRBV27 to TRBJ1-3; D uncertain. From germline, CDR1 is MNHEY and CDR2 SMNVEV (reference sequence). Trimming cost V 2 bases and J 0 bases, with 8 bases left between them. This CDR3 comprises 15 residues. The CDR3 bases are TGTGCCAGCAGTTTACGGGGATTCTCTGGAAACACCATATATTTT. Translated: CASSLRGFSGNTIYF.

This sequence joins TRBV4-1 and TRBJ2-7, with TRBD1 matching over 7 bases. The J segment lost 3 bases and the V segment lost 1 base, leaving 9 bases of the junction unmatched. Germline V gene sequence: CDR1 MGHRA, CDR2 YSYEKL. The CDR3 spans 16 residues. CDR3 protein: CASSQGYGSGGYEQYF. The DNA of the CDR3 is TGCGCCAGCAGCCAAGGATACGGGTCAGGGGGCTACGAGCAGTACTTC.

The chain combines TRBV5-6 with TRBJ1-2, with a tentative D call TRBD1 (5 bases). CDR3 length: 14 amino acids. Trimming stripped 1 base from V and 2 bases from J, with 9 bases between. Germline values: CDR1 SGHDT, CDR2 YYEEEE. DNA of the CDR3: TGTGCCAGCAGCTTGAGACGGGGGAACTATGGCTACACCTTC. Translated, it gives CASSLRRGNYGYTF.

This sequence joins TRBV5-6 and TRBJ2-7; D uncertain. V was cut by 1 base and J by 4 bases, with 6 bases left in between. This CDR3 comprises 12 residues. Germline CDR1 and CDR2: SGHDT and YYEEEE. The CDR3 is CASSLSLYEQYF. DNA of the CDR3: TGTGCCAGCAGCTTGAGTTTGTACGAGCAGTACTTC. The variable domain in full, with the rest retrieved from reference TRBV5-6 and TRBJ2-7, is DAGVTQSPTHLIKTRGQQVTLRCSPKSGHDTVSWYQQALGQGPQFIFQYYEEEERQRGNFPDRFSGHQFPNYSSELNVNALLLGDSALYLCASSLSLYEQYFGPGTRLTVT.

The V gene is TRBV27, the J gene TRBJ1-4; possible D gene TRBD1, 5 bases. CDR1 is MNHEY and CDR2 is SMNVEV in the germline V gene (reference sequence). V lost 3 bases to trimming and J lost 7 bases, with 12 bases between them. The CDR3 spans 14 residues. Here the CDR3 DNA reads TGTGCCAGCAGTTTCACCAGGAGGGGTGAAAAACTGTTTTTT. It translates to CASSFTRRGEKLFF.

The CDR3 loop is CASSLLGQGSYEQYF. The CDR3 DNA sequence: TGTGCCAGCAGTTTATTGGGACAGGGGAGTTACGAGCAGTACTTC. The rearrangement links TRBV27 to TRBJ2-7, with 10 bases identical to TRBD1. This CDR3 comprises 15 residues. CDR1 and CDR2 (germline): MNHEY, SMNVEV (reference sequence). The trim removed 1 base at V and 4 bases at J, leaving 4 bases unmatched.

V gene TRBV7-9 combines with J gene TRBJ1-6; 10 bases are shared with TRBD1. The CDR3 totals 16 residues. The V segment lost 5 bases and the J segment 5 bases; nucleotides outside the gene matches: 6. The germline gives CDR1 SEHNR, CDR2 FQNEAQ (reference sequence). The CDR3 nucleotides are TGTGCCAGCAGCCCCCCGGACAGGGGGAATAATTCACCCCTCCACTTT. Protein product: CASSPPDRGNNSPLHF.

V usage is TRBV29-1 and J usage is TRBJ2-7, with D maybe TRBD1 (6 bases). V lost 4 bases and J 3 bases, leaving 13 bases between the germline ends. Germline V gives CDR1 SQVTM, CDR2 ANQGSEA. The CDR3 extends over 13 amino acids. CDR3 sequence (DNA): TGCAGCGTTGGACAGGTGGCGCGCTACGAGCAGTACTTC. Protein sequence: CSVGQVARYEQYF.

The chain employs TRBV28 and TRBJ1-5, with no clear D. The germline V and J ends were trimmed by 2 bases and 4 bases, with 15 bases remaining between them. This CDR3 region has 16 residues. From germline, CDR1 is MDHEN and CDR2 SYDVKM. CDR3 in DNA: TGTGCCAGCAGTTTAGCGTCGGGCGGCGAGAATCAGCCCCAGCATTTT. It yields the protein CASSLASGGENQPQHF.

This chain connects TRBV30 to TRBJ1-5; D gene ambiguous. With 2 bases removed from V and 4 bases from J, the gap between germline ends came to 21 bases. Germline V gene data show CDR1 as GTSNPN and CDR2 as SVGIG (reference sequence). CDR3 length: 17 residues. The CDR3 coding sequence is TGTGCCTGGAGTCAGCCCCCGGGCGGCTTGCGGAATCAGCCCCAGCATTTT. This sequence encodes CAWSQPPGGLRNQPQHF.

The gene calls are TRBV7-9 and TRBJ2-7, with 8 positions matching TRBD1. With 1 base clipped from V and 5 bases from J, the junction kept 10 bases outside the gene matches. Germline CDR1 and CDR2: SEHNR and FQNEAQ (reference sequence). The length of the CDR3 is 16 residues. CDR3 sequence (DNA): TGTGCCAGCAGCTTAGGTGGGGGCACAGGGGGGAACGAGCAGTACTTC. It codes for CASSLGGGTGGNEQYF.

The CDR3 nucleotides read TGTGCCATCAGTGGGTCTTCAGATAGCAATCAGCCCCAGCATTTT. It translates to CAISGSSDSNQPQHF. The J gene is TRBJ1-5, the V gene TRBV10-3; no firm D call. The V end lost 4 bases, the J end lost 0 bases, and 10 bases lay between the germline ends. Germline CDR1 reads ENHRY; CDR2 reads SYGVKD. The CDR3 contains 15 residues.

This chain connects TRBV25-1 to TRBJ2-1, with TRBD2 as a possible D gene (6 bases). From germline, CDR1 is MGHDK and CDR2 SYGVNS. V was clipped by 4 bases and J by 2 bases, with 15 bases between them. The CDR3 is made up of 16 amino acids. CDR3 residues: CASSGPGTPTYNEQFF. The DNA for the CDR3 is TGTGCCAGCAGTGGACCCGGGACTCCCACCTACAATGAGCAGTTCTTC.

The gene calls are TRBV27 and TRBJ2-2; D remains ambiguous. Deletions cut 6 bases from V and 2 bases from J, with 13 bases between. CDR1 is MNHEY and CDR2 is SMNVEV in the germline V gene (reference sequence). The CDR3 loop spans 15 amino acids. The CDR3 nucleotides read TGTGCCAGCAGCCGGCAAGCAACAAACACCGGGGAGCTGTTTTTT. It yields the protein CASSRQATNTGELFF.

The J gene is TRBJ1-2, the V gene TRBV30; D unresolved. V was trimmed by 3 bases and J by 6 bases, leaving 11 bases between them. The germline V gene has CDR1 GTSNPN and CDR2 SVGIG (reference sequence). The CDR3 has 12 amino acids. The CDR3: CAWSVILDGYTF. The DNA for the CDR3 is TGTGCCTGGAGCGTTATCCTCGATGGCTACACCTTC.

This clone was seen a single time. The chain has TRBV2 and TRBJ2-7; D not resolved. This CDR3 is built from 11 residues. Trimming shortened V by 7 bases and J by 1 base, and 5 bases separated the two germline ends. CDR1 SNHLY and CDR2 FYNNEI come from the germline V gene. Here the CDR3 DNA reads TGTGCCAGCAAGAGTTCCTACGAGCAGTACTTC. Its translation is CASKSSYEQYF. Together with reference TRBV2 and TRBJ2-7, the CDR3 gives the full variable domain: EPEVTQTPSHQVTQMGQEVILRCVPISNHLYFYWYRQILGQKVEFLVSFYNNEISEKSEIFDDQFSVERPDGSNFTLKIRSTKLEDSAMYFCASKSSYEQYFGPGTRLTVT.

This clone was detected a few times. The chain couples TRBV2 to TRBJ1-1; D is possibly TRBD1 (6 bases). The germline gives CDR1 SNHLY, CDR2 FYNNEI. This CDR3 has 12 amino acids. The V end was cut by 7 bases, the J end by 0 bases, with 6 bases between. The DNA for the CDR3 is TGTGCCAGCAACAGGGTGAACACTGAAGCTTTCTTT. Translation gives CASNRVNTEAFF.

This clone was seen a handful of times. V usage is TRBV25-1 and J usage is TRBJ2-1, with D tentatively TRBD1 (7 bases). This CDR3 spans 15 amino acids. The germline V gene has CDR1 MGHDK and CDR2 SYGVNS. Deletions cut 5 bases from V and 12 bases from J, with 23 bases between. CDR3 sequence: CASSNRGGAGFGQFF. CDR3 sequence (DNA): TGTGCCAGCAGTAACCGAGGGGGCGCGGGGTTTGGGCAGTTCTTC.

This clone showed up just once. The J gene is TRBJ2-7, the V gene TRBV15; D is possibly TRBD2 (5 bases). Germline assignment: CDR1 LNHNV and CDR2 YYDKDF (reference sequence). This CDR3 comprises 12 residues. V was trimmed by 2 bases and J by 7 bases, leaving 9 bases between them. DNA for the CDR3: TGTGCCACCAGCAGACTAGCTGAAGAGCAGTACTTC. Protein: CATSRLAEEQYF.